The following is a T cell receptor (beta chain) sequence with its context. Its antigen is not known. The data derive from a study of T cells in localized non-small cell lung cancer. The data were produced by immunoSEQ multiplex PCR, yet TCRdb's version contains in-frame clones alone and is incomplete. The sample yields approximately 47,000 clones, approximately 90% seen once. Overall study findings and caveats: The study found T cell clonality highest in uninvolved adjacent lung, above tumor. As only one tumor region underwent sequencing, heterogeneity remains possible. Adjacent lung held a median around 56 of the top 100 tumor clones.

Trimming left V 3 bases short and J 7 bases short, with 13 bases between. This CDR3 contains 14 residues. Germline lookup yields CDR1 MNHEY and CDR2 SMNVEV (reference sequence). J is TRBJ1-5 and V is TRBV27; possible D gene TRBD1, 5 bases. The sequences come from PBMCs, collected before any cancer treatment. This clonotype was obtained from a man aged 35 to 69 with stage II lung adenocarcinoma. The CDR3 sequence: CASSLRGAGQPQHF. The CDR3 DNA is TGTGCCAGCAGTTTGAGGGGCGCCGGGCAGCCCCAGCATTTT.